Presented here are 9 T cell receptor beta chains from one specimen sequenced in a study of T cell responses to AZD1222 COVID-19 vaccine. TCRdb keeps only in-frame clones here, not all; method: immunoSEQ multiplex PCR. The sample carries approximately 80,000 clones, just under 90% recorded once. The specimen was peripheral blood, collected on day 0 of AZD1222 vaccination. The receptor set was obtained from an adult in good health.

The V and J genes are TRBV7-3 and TRBJ2-3; D gene unclear. V was cut by 1 base and J by 5 bases, with 13 bases left in between. The CDR3 is made up of 15 amino acids. The germline gives CDR1 SGHTA, CDR2 FQGTGA. The CDR3 protein is CASSLNYRQGDTQYF. CDR3 DNA sequence: TGTGCCAGCAGCTTAAACTATCGACAAGGAGATACGCAGTATTTT.

The sample holds one count of this clone. This chain joins TRBV7-9 and TRBJ2-7, with 7 bases that match TRBD1. V trimming: 5 bases; J trimming: 0 bases; junction bases outside the gene matches: 10. This CDR3 is 16 amino acids long. In germline, CDR1 is SEHNR, CDR2 FQNEAQ (reference sequence). The CDR3 is CASSTYRGSSSYEQYF. CDR3 coding DNA: TGTGCCAGCAGCACCTACAGGGGTTCGAGCTCCTACGAGCAGTACTTC.

The chain employs TRBV18 and TRBJ2-7; the match to TRBD1 covers 7 bases. V shed 2 bases, J shed 6 bases, and the junction held 10 bases outside the gene matches. There are 15 residues in the CDR3. The germline V gene has CDR1 KGHSH and CDR2 LQKENI. Here the CDR3 DNA reads TGTGCCAGCTCACCATTAGCCACAGGGGTGCTCGAGCAGTACTTC. Protein product: CASSPLATGVLEQYF. The full variable domain, rest sourced from reference TRBV18 and TRBJ2-7, is NAGVMQNPRHLVRRRGQEARLRCSPMKGHSHVYWYRQLPEEGLKFMVYLQKENIIDESGMPKERFSAEFPKEGPSILRIQQVVRGDSAAYFCASSPLATGVLEQYFGPGTRLTVT.

The chain links TRBV3-1 (or the pseudogene TRBV3-2) to TRBJ2-7, with 10 bases that match TRBD1. The germline gives CDR1 LGHDT, CDR2 YNNKEL (reference sequence). The length of the CDR3 is 15 residues. The V and J ends lost 4 bases and 2 bases, in that order; junction bases with no gene match: 5. The CDR3 is CASSPGGTGAYEQYF. The CDR3 DNA reads TGTGCCAGCAGCCCCGGCGGGACAGGGGCCTACGAGCAGTACTTC.

V is TRBV6-2 or TRBV6-3 and J is TRBJ1-1; D remains ambiguous. V gave up 4 bases and J gave up 2 bases, with 8 bases separating them. Germline values: CDR1 MNHEY, CDR2 SVGEGT. The CDR3 length is 13 residues. CDR3 sequence: CASSSSVNTEAFF. DNA of the CDR3: TGTGCCAGCAGTTCCTCCGTCAACACTGAAGCTTTCTTT.

V and J are TRBV7-7 and TRBJ2-5; D uncertain. Trimming left V 5 bases short and J 7 bases short, with 11 bases between. The CDR3 extends over 12 amino acids. Germline CDR1 SSHAT, CDR2 FNYEAQ (reference sequence). The CDR3, as DNA: TGTGCCAGCAGCCCTCCGGATACGACCCAGTACTTC. Protein product: CASSPPDTTQYF.

The chain recombines TRBV4-3 with TRBJ1-2; D possibly corresponds to TRBD1 (5 bases). The CDR3 contains 16 residues. Per the germline V gene, CDR1 is LGHNA and CDR2 is YSLEER. V was shortened by 4 bases and J by 2 bases, with 17 bases between the two germline ends. DNA of the CDR3: TGCGCCAGCAGCCGAAGCTTCGACAGCCCCAACTATGGCTACACCTTC. This sequence encodes CASSRSFDSPNYGYTF.

V is TRBV15 and J is TRBJ2-2, with D hard to call. Germline CDR1 LNHNV, CDR2 YYDKDF (reference sequence). V shed 1 base and J shed 8 bases, with 8 bases lying between them. The CDR3 totals 13 residues. The CDR3 nucleotides are TGTGCCACCAGCAGAGTTGCGAGGGGGGAGCTGTTTTTT. Translation: CATSRVARGELFF.

The chain employs TRBV7-3 and TRBJ1-1, with a weak D call TRBD1 (5 bases). The CDR3 totals 15 residues. V was cut by 1 base and J by 0 bases, with 9 bases left in between. Germline values: CDR1 SGHTA, CDR2 FQGTGA. The CDR3 bases are TGTGCCAGCAGCTTAATCAGGACAATGAACACTGAAGCTTTCTTT. Its protein is CASSLIRTMNTEAFF.